The rows below give T cell receptor beta chains drawn from one sample of a study of T cells in tuberculosis. Profiled with immunoSEQ multiplex PCR; TCRdb holds only in-frame clones, not every one. The data show some 31,000 clones, 85% to 95% seen once. The material sequenced was PBMCs, taken at tuberculosis diagnosis. These TCRs come from an adult with tuberculosis. Each CDR3 is given with its conserved first and last residue. The order of the fields is clone size, V gene, D gene, J gene, CDR3 DNA, CDR3 protein. The D gene is left open where the match is weak. The size entry is marked missing in some rows and otherwise reads once, few, many or a size class.

>-|TRBV28|-|TRBJ2-4
TGTGCCAGCAGTTTAAGGACAGTAATCAAAAACATTCAGTACTTC
CASSLRTVIKNIQYF
>-|TRBV7-8|TRBD1|TRBJ1-1
TGTGCCAGCAGCTTAAGCGCAGGGGGCTTCACTGAAGCTTTCTTT
CASSLSAGGFTEAFF
>few|TRBV11-2|-|TRBJ2-3
TGTGCCAGCAGCTTAGGGAAACAGACAGATACGCAGTATTTT
CASSLGKQTDTQYF
>-|TRBV28|TRBD1|TRBJ1-1
TGTGCCAGCAGTCCGGGACAGTCCAACACTGAAGCTTTCTTT
CASSPGQSNTEAFF
>-|TRBV2|TRBD2|TRBJ2-4
TGTGCCAGCCTCGATAACTTAGGACTAGCGCTAGCCAAAAACATTCAGTACTTC
CASLDNLGLALAKNIQYF
>-|TRBV10-3|TRBD1|TRBJ2-3
TGTGCCATCAGGAAGGACAGGGCGAGCACAGATACGCAGTATTTT
CAIRKDRASTDTQYF
>-|TRBV29-1|-|TRBJ1-3
TGCAGCGTTGAAGCCAGGGGATACTCTGGAAACACCATATATTTT
CSVEARGYSGNTIYF
>-|TRBV11-2|-|TRBJ1-2
TGTGCCAGCAGCTTAGGCGGTGGGGGACTATATGGCTACACCTTC
CASSLGGGGLYGYTF
>-|TRBV2|TRBD1|TRBJ1-1
TGTGCCAGCAGTGAATTTTCTGATGCTGAGACAGGGGGCACTGAAGCTTTCTTT
CASSEFSDAETGGTEAFF
>-|TRBV6-1|TRBD2|TRBJ2-7
TGTGCCACCAATGGGGGGGTTGTATTGGGCTACGAGCAGTACTTC
CATNGGVVLGYEQYF
>-|TRBV7-3|TRBD2|TRBJ2-3
TGTGCCAGCAGCGCGGGACTAGCGGTAAACACAGATACGCAGTATTTT
CASSAGLAVNTDTQYF
>-|TRBV5-4|-|TRBJ1-6
TGTGCCAGCAGCTTGGAACAAGTTAATTCACCCCTCCACTTT
CASSLEQVNSPLHF
>-|TRBV2|TRBD2|TRBJ2-3
TGTGCCAGCAGTGAAGGGACTAGCGGGGGCACAGATACGCAGTATTTT
CASSEGTSGGTDTQYF
>medium-sized|TRBV25-1|-|TRBJ1-5
TGTGCCAGCAGTGACACCGGCCTCGAGGGTAGCAATCAGCCCCAGCATTTT
CASSDTGLEGSNQPQHF
>-|TRBV14|TRBD2|TRBJ2-3
TGTGCCAGCAGCCATGGACTAGCGGGGACAAGGTTTGACACAGATACGCAGTATTTT
CASSHGLAGTRFDTDTQYF